A selection of T cell receptor beta chains follows, all from one sample in a study of CD8 T cells in Susac syndrome. TCRdb reprocessed the immunoSEQ multiplex PCR reads with MiXCR, giving one entry per CDR3 protein. The repertoire holds 150,000 to 200,000 distinct CDR3 sequences, less than 95% seen once, with over 0.09% in the top ten. The sequenced material came from CD4+ T cells from PBMCs. The source of these receptors is a human donor with multiple sclerosis. Both conserved end residues are part of each CDR3. Each record gives: clone size, CDR3 length, D gene, V gene, J gene, CDR3 DNA, CDR3 protein. D genes are given only for firm matches. Only some rows state a clone size, as once, few, many or a class for expanded clones.

>once|16|TRBD1|TRBV7-8|TRBJ2-3
TGTGCCAGCAGCCTTATGACAGGGGGTTGGACAGATACGCAGTATTTT
CASSLMTGGWTDTQYF
>NA|19|TRBD2|TRBV11-2|TRBJ2-5
TGTGCCAGCAGCTCCGGGCTACTAGCGGGAGAGGAAGGGCTAGAGACCCAGTACTTC
CASSSGLLAGEEGLETQYF
>NA|15|TRBD2|TRBV6-2/TRBV6-3|TRBJ2-5
TGTGCCAGCAGTTATCGACTAGCGGGAGTGGAGACCCAGTACTTC
CASSYRLAGVETQYF
>NA|12|NA|TRBV12-3/TRBV12-4|TRBJ2-1
TGTGCCAGCAGCCTTCCCGGCGATGAGCAGTTCTTC
CASSLPGDEQFF
>NA|16|NA|TRBV20-1|TRBJ2-1
TGCAGTGCTAGAGATCGAAAGGGATTCTCCTACAATGAGCAGTTCTTC
CSARDRKGFSYNEQFF
>NA|14|NA|TRBV28|TRBJ1-1
TGTGCCAGCAGTCCGCGGGCTTCTCGGACTGAAGCTTTCTTT
CASSPRASRTEAFF
>NA|14|NA|TRBV29-1|TRBJ2-3
TGCAGCGTTAGAACGGGTATATGGGCAGATACGCAGTATTTT
CSVRTGIWADTQYF
>NA|14|NA|TRBV7-2|TRBJ2-2
TGTGCCAGTGGGGACACCAATTGGAAGAGGGAGCTGTTTTTT
CASGDTNWKRELFF
>NA|14|TRBD1|TRBV2|TRBJ2-7
TGTGCCAGCAGTTCCGGGACAGGAGGCTACGAGCAGTACTTC
CASSSGTGGYEQYF
>few|11|NA|TRBV25-1|TRBJ2-7
TGTGCCAGCAGTTCCGGATACGAGCAGTACTTC
CASSSGYEQYF
>NA|14|TRBD1|TRBV20-1|TRBJ2-2
TGCAGTGATATGGGACAGGGGGCCACCGGGGAGCTGTTTTTT
CSDMGQGATGELFF
>few|12|NA|TRBV27|TRBJ2-7
TGTGCCAGCAGTTCTAGTATCTACGAGCAGTACTTC
CASSSSIYEQYF
>NA|18|TRBD2|TRBV12-5|TRBJ2-1
TGTGCTAGTGGTTCAGCTAGACTAGCGCATGACTCCTACAATGAGCAGTTCTTC
CASGSARLAHDSYNEQFF
>NA|8|NA|TRBV21-1|TRBJ1-2
TGTGCCAGCCATGGCTACACCTTC
CASHGYTF
>NA|13|NA|TRBV2|TRBJ2-3
TGTGCCAGCATTGCGGAGCCAGGAGATACGCAGTATTTT
CASIAEPGDTQYF
>NA|14|NA|TRBV7-9|TRBJ2-2
TGTGCCAGCACCCAACAGAGGAACACCGGGGAGCTGTTTTTT
CASTQQRNTGELFF
>NA|14|TRBD1|TRBV29-1|TRBJ2-7
TGCAGCGTCTACGGACAGGGGGCATCCTACGAGCAGTACTTC
CSVYGQGASYEQYF
>NA|12|NA|TRBV20-1|TRBJ1-2
TGCAGTGCTAAGGAGTCTAACTATGGCTACACCTTC
CSAKESNYGYTF
>NA|13|NA|TRBV19|TRBJ1-2
TGTGCCAGTATGGCAGGGGACGACTATGGCTACACCTTC
CASMAGDDYGYTF
>NA|15|TRBD2|TRBV18|TRBJ2-1
TGTGCCAGCTCACCACCGACGGGAGGGAACAATGAGCAGTTCTTC
CASSPPTGGNNEQFF
>NA|15|NA|TRBV7-9|TRBJ1-1
TGTGCCAGCAGCCCTCCCAACAGGCGGAACACTGAAGCTTTCTTT
CASSPPNRRNTEAFF
>NA|12|NA|TRBV12-3/TRBV12-4|TRBJ2-6
TGTGCCAGCAGTCCCCAGGCCAACGTCCTGACTTTC
CASSPQANVLTF
>NA|14|NA|TRBV3-1|TRBJ2-6
TGTGCCAGCAGTCAAATTCGGGGGGCCAACGTCCTGACTTTC
CASSQIRGANVLTF
>NA|14|NA|TRBV30|TRBJ2-5
TGTGCCTGGAGTCCCCGGGGAGGAACGGAGACCCAGTACTTC
CAWSPRGGTETQYF
>NA|17|TRBD1|TRBV15|TRBJ1-2
TGTGCCACCAGCAGAGGGGCCGACAGGGGGCGAGGCTATGGCTACACCTTC
CATSRGADRGRGYGYTF
>NA|16|NA|TRBV28|TRBJ2-5
TGTGCCAGCAGTCTAAAACTTGGGGGCTTCCAAGAGACCCAGTACTTC
CASSLKLGGFQETQYF
>NA|13|NA|TRBV12-3/TRBV12-4|TRBJ1-1
TGTGCCAGCACCCGAGAGGGGAACACTGAAGCTTTCTTT
CASTREGNTEAFF
>NA|11|NA|TRBV24-1|TRBJ2-7
TGTGCCACCAGTGATGGCAACGAGCAGTACTTC
CATSDGNEQYF
>NA|13|NA|TRBV29-1|TRBJ2-6
TGCAGCGTTGAGGGGATTGGGGCCAACGTCCTGACTTTC
CSVEGIGANVLTF
>NA|16|NA|TRBV3-1|TRBJ2-1
TGTGCCAGCAGCCATCCCTTCACTAGCTCCTACAATGAGCAGTTCTTC
CASSHPFTSSYNEQFF
>NA|16|TRBD2|TRBV12-3/TRBV12-4|TRBJ2-7
TGTGCCAGCAGTTCCACTGACCGGGACTACTTCTACGAGCAGTACTTC
CASSSTDRDYFYEQYF
>NA|15|NA|TRBV11-2|TRBJ1-5
TGTGCCAGCAGCCAAGGACCCAATCTTGGTCAGCCCCAGCATTTT
CASSQGPNLGQPQHF
>NA|13|NA|TRBV5-4|TRBJ1-4
TGTGCCAGCAGCTTGGGGACGGACGAAAAACTGTTTTTT
CASSLGTDEKLFF
>NA|14|TRBD1|TRBV28|TRBJ1-2
TGTGCCAGCAGTTCTGGACAGGGTAATGATGGCTACACCTTC
CASSSGQGNDGYTF
>NA|15|TRBD1|TRBV4-1|TRBJ1-1
TGCGCCAGCAGCCAAGTCCAGGGGGCGGCTCCTGAAGCTTTCTTT
CASSQVQGAAPEAFF
>NA|12|NA|TRBV12-3/TRBV12-4|TRBJ1-3
TGTGCCAGCAGTTTGGTTCTGTACACCATATATTTT
CASSLVLYTIYF
>NA|15|TRBD1|TRBV5-6|TRBJ1-5
TGTGCCAGCAGCCTCCTGACAGGGGTTGATCAGCCCCAGCATTTT
CASSLLTGVDQPQHF
>NA|15|NA|TRBV15|TRBJ1-3
TGTGCCACCAGCCGTTATGCCCCCTCTGGAAACACCATATATTTT
CATSRYAPSGNTIYF
>NA|12|NA|TRBV9|TRBJ2-5
TGTGCCAGCAGCGCCTTGGGGCCGACCCAGTACTTC
CASSALGPTQYF
>NA|15|NA|TRBV12-5|TRBJ1-2
TGTGCTAGTGGTTTGTCTCGGGGACTTAACTATGGCTACACCTTC
CASGLSRGLNYGYTF
>NA|13|NA|TRBV7-2|TRBJ2-1
TGTGCCAGCAGCTTCCGGGAGACAAATGAGCAGTTCTTC
CASSFRETNEQFF
>NA|13|TRBD1|TRBV5-4|TRBJ1-2
TGTGCCAGCAGGACAAAGGGGGCAGGGGACTACACCTTC
CASRTKGAGDYTF
>NA|17|NA|TRBV3-1|TRBJ1-1
TGTGCCAGCAGTCAAAGGGGCGGAGGCCTAATGAACACTGAAGCTTTCTTT
CASSQRGGGLMNTEAFF
>NA|16|TRBD2|TRBV18|TRBJ2-7
TGTGCCAGCTCACCACCGTCTAGCGGGACGCTAGGAGAGCAGTACTTC
CASSPPSSGTLGEQYF
>NA|13|TRBD2|TRBV30|TRBJ2-4
TGTGCCTGGAGTAAGCGGGACGAAAACATTCAGTACTTC
CAWSKRDENIQYF
>NA|15|TRBD2|TRBV3-1|TRBJ2-1
TGTGCCAGCAGCGCGACTAGCGCCCCAGGAAATGAGCAGTTCTTC
CASSATSAPGNEQFF
>NA|12|NA|TRBV18|TRBJ1-2
TGTGCCAGCTCACAGGGACGCGGTGGCTACACCTTC
CASSQGRGGYTF
>NA|17|NA|TRBV11-2|TRBJ2-3
TGTGCCAGCAGTTCCGGAGGAAGGCGGGATGTATCAGATACGCAGTATTTT
CASSSGGRRDVSDTQYF
>few|11|NA|TRBV27|TRBJ2-7
TGTGCCAGCAGTACGGGTTACGAGCAGTACTTC
CASSTGYEQYF
>NA|15|TRBD2|TRBV5-4|TRBJ2-1
TGTGCCAGCAGCGTAACTAGCGGATCCTACAATGAGCAGTTCTTC
CASSVTSGSYNEQFF
>few|12|NA|TRBV6-1|TRBJ2-5
TGTGCCAGCAGATCGGGTGGGGAGACCCAGTACTTC
CASRSGGETQYF
>NA|14|TRBD2|TRBV20-1|TRBJ2-5
TGCAGTGCTAGAGTTTTAACGGGAGGGGAGACCCAGTACTTC
CSARVLTGGETQYF